One sample yielded the 23 T cell receptor beta chains listed below, sequenced in a study of sequential checkpoint blockade in melanoma. The table came from immunoSEQ multiplex PCR; TCRdb's copy has only in-frame clones and leaves some out. The sample includes thousands of clones, around 21% of them seen just once. Treatment in this sample: randomized to nivolumab then ipilimumab (arm A) or the reverse (arm B). The specimen was tumor tissue (inferred from file names), collected from a patient given nivolumab and ipilimumab in sequence. The receptors derive from a human donor with melanoma.

In its sample, this clone ranks as medium-sized. The J gene is TRBJ2-1, the V gene TRBV6-8; 11 bases are a match to TRBD2. Trimming at V came to 9 bases and at J to 2 bases, leaving 3 bases not matched to a gene. The CDR3 sequence is 14 residues long. Germline CDR1 is MNHGY and CDR2 is SAAAGT. The CDR3 sequence: CASSGRAAYNEQFF. The DNA of the CDR3 is TGTGCCAGTAGCGGGAGGGCCGCCTACAATGAGCAGTTCTTC.

This clone showed up just once. Within the sample, other DNA sequences also encode this same CDR3. The rearrangement joins TRBV29-1 to TRBJ2-2; 10 nucleotides match TRBD2. From germline, CDR1 is SQVTM and CDR2 ANQGSEA. The CDR3 totals 15 residues. Trimming cost V 4 bases and J 5 bases; bases outside gene matches: 7. The CDR3: CSVVPSGSRTGELFF. The CDR3 DNA is TGCAGCGTTGTTCCTAGCGGGAGTCGTACCGGGGAGCTGTTTTTT.

This clone occurred a few times. The chain combines TRBV28 with TRBJ1-3; a possible D gene is TRBD1 (5 bases). CDR1 and CDR2 (germline): MDHEN, SYDVKM. CDR3 length: 14 amino acids. Trimming cost V 6 bases and J 0 bases, with 9 bases left between them. CDR3 region: CASRPGLSGNTIYF. The CDR3 DNA is TGTGCCAGCAGACCGGGACTCTCTGGAAACACCATATATTTT.

This clone has only a few counts. The chain carries TRBV11-3 and TRBJ1-5; perhaps TRBD1 as D (5 bases). The V end was cut by 5 bases, the J end by 1 base, with 12 bases between. Germline-derived CDR1 and CDR2 are SGHNT and YENEEA. This CDR3 is built from 15 residues. CDR3 sequence: CASSMGGVSNQPQHF. In DNA, the CDR3 is TGTGCCAGCAGCATGGGGGGGGTAAGCAATCAGCCCCAGCATTTT.

The rearrangement joins TRBV25-1 to TRBJ2-1; 8 positions match TRBD2. CDR1 is MGHDK, CDR2 SYGVNS, per germline. V trimming: 5 bases; J trimming: 8 bases; junction bases outside the gene matches: 8. The CDR3 is 14 residues long. The CDR3: CASSRTSLLDEQFF. The CDR3 region has the DNA TGTGCCAGCAGTCGGACTAGCCTCTTGGATGAGCAGTTCTTC. Complete variable domain (other parts from reference TRBV25-1 and TRBJ2-1): EADIYQTPRYLVIGTGKKITLECSQTMGHDKMYWYQQDPGMELHLIHYSYGVNSTEKGDLSSESTVSRIRTEHFPLTLESARPSHTSQYLCASSRTSLLDEQFFGPGTRLTVL.

CDR3 nucleotides: TGTGCCAGCAGTTTACTCCTGGGTGGCAATCAGCCCCAGCATTTT. Residues: CASSLLLGGNQPQHF. This chain uses TRBV28 with TRBJ1-5; D not certain. Deletions cut 2 bases from V and 2 bases from J, with 10 bases between. CDR3 length equals 15 residues. Germline V gene lookup returns CDR1 MDHEN and CDR2 SYDVKM.

Many counts were recorded for this clone. The chain uses TRBV7-6 and TRBJ2-5; the match to TRBD1 covers 11 bases. The ends lost 7 bases at V and 5 bases at J; junction bases unmatched: 9. Germline V gene lookup returns CDR1 SGHVS and CDR2 FNYEAQ. This CDR3 is built from 15 residues. CDR3 protein: CASITRTGGLETQYF. DNA for the CDR3: TGTGCCAGCATCACCCGGACAGGGGGCTTGGAGACCCAGTACTTC.

Judged by abundance, this clone is medium-sized. V gene TRBV11-3 combines with J gene TRBJ1-4; D possibly corresponds to TRBD1 (6 bases). Looked up from germline, CDR1 is SGHNT and CDR2 is YENEEA. The CDR3 is 15 amino acids. Trimming shortened V by 3 bases and J by 8 bases, and 16 bases separated the two germline ends. CDR3 DNA sequence: TGTGCCAGCAGCTTGGGAGGGGGGAGCAGAGAAAAACTGTTTTTT. This sequence encodes CASSLGGGSREKLFF.

This sequence joins TRBV19 and TRBJ2-3; 11 bases align to TRBD2. There are 16 residues in the CDR3. Germline trimming cut 5 bases from V and 3 bases from J; bases unmatched to any gene: 7. Germline V lookup: CDR1 LNHDA, CDR2 SQIVND (reference sequence). This CDR3 is CASSFRLAGKTDTQYF. In DNA form, the CDR3 reads TGTGCCAGTAGTTTCCGACTAGCGGGAAAAACAGATACGCAGTATTTT.

This chain uses TRBV6-8 with TRBJ1-1; D call uncertain. With 6 bases removed from V and 3 bases from J, the gap between germline ends came to 11 bases. CDR1 MNHGY and CDR2 SAAAGT come from the germline V gene. This CDR3 spans 13 amino acids. In DNA form, the CDR3 reads TGTGCCAGCAGGCGAAGGGCGGACACTGAAGCTTTCTTT. This encodes CASRRRADTEAFF.

The table lists this clone with a few counts. This rearrangement joins TRBV28 to TRBJ2-3; 10 bases agree with TRBD2. The germline V gene has CDR1 MDHEN and CDR2 SYDVKM. This CDR3 spans 15 amino acids. Unmatched junction bases numbered 5, after V lost 5 bases and J lost 3 bases. The CDR3 loop is CASSHLGLATDTQYF. The CDR3 DNA reads TGTGCCAGCAGTCACTTGGGACTAGCGACAGATACGCAGTATTTT.

There are a few counts of this clone. The V call is TRBV23-1, the J call TRBJ2-3, with 9 nucleotides matching TRBD2. TRBV23-1 is labeled an ORF, and its function is uncertain. The V segment lost 6 bases and the J segment 3 bases; nucleotides outside the gene matches: 4. The CDR3 totals 14 residues. CDR3 sequence reads: CASSFAGGTDTQYF. The CDR3, as DNA: TGCGCCAGCAGCTTTGCGGGAGGGACAGATACGCAGTATTTT.

V gene TRBV6-8 combines with J gene TRBJ1-1; D not resolved. Trimming took 0 bases from V and 1 from J, leaving 12 bases between them. The CDR3 totals 16 residues. CDR1 is MNHGY, CDR2 SAAAGT, per germline. DNA for the CDR3: TGTGCCAGCAGTTACTCCGCGCGGGGATGGAACACTGAAGCTTTCTTT. Encoded protein: CASSYSARGWNTEAFF.

The chain couples TRBV9 to TRBJ2-1; 10 bases map to TRBD2. Trimming cost V 4 bases and J 5 bases; bases outside gene matches: 12. The CDR3 sequence is 17 residues long. CDR1 is SGDLS, CDR2 YYNGEE, per germline. This chain's CDR3 is CASSTWSSGSTNNEQFF. Written as DNA, the CDR3 is TGTGCCAGCAGCACCTGGTCTAGCGGGAGCACGAACAATGAGCAGTTCTTC. The full variable domain, its missing parts supplied by reference TRBV9 and TRBJ2-1, is DSGVTQTPKHLITATGQRVTLRCSPRSGDLSVYWYQQSLDQGLQFLIQYYNGEERAKGNILERFSAQQFPDLHSELNLSSLELGDSALYFCASSTWSSGSTNNEQFFGPGTRLTVL.

The rearrangement uses TRBV19 and TRBJ1-5, with D possibly being TRBD1 (5 bases). The CDR3 totals 15 residues. CDR1 is LNHDA, CDR2 SQIVND, per germline (reference sequence). Trimming shortened V by 6 bases and J by 6 bases, and 18 bases separated the two germline ends. In DNA form, the CDR3 reads TGTGCCAGTAGCACGATGGCGGGGGTCGGTCAGCCCCAGCATTTT. This encodes CASSTMAGVGQPQHF.

The rearrangement uses TRBV6-8 and TRBJ2-7; D is ambiguous. V gave up 7 bases and J gave up 2 bases, with 9 bases separating them. The CDR3 extends over 12 amino acids. CDR1 is MNHGY, CDR2 SAAAGT, per germline. In nucleotides, the CDR3 is TGTGCCAGCATCAAAACCCCCTACGAGCAGTACTTC. Translation: CASIKTPYEQYF.

V is TRBV6-8 and J is TRBJ1-4; D not certain. The CDR3 consists of 14 residues. Germline assignment: CDR1 MNHGY and CDR2 SAAAGT. Trimming took off 6 bases at V and 7 bases at J, with 15 bases between the two ends. The DNA for the CDR3 is TGTGCCAGCAGCCCCGACACCTGGGGTGAAAAACTGTTTTTT. It codes for CASSPDTWGEKLFF.

This clone was recorded many times. V usage is TRBV6-8 and J usage is TRBJ2-1; D gene uncertain. The V end lost 2 bases, the J end lost 3 bases, and 2 bases lay between the germline ends. The CDR3 contains 12 residues. CDR1 MNHGY and CDR2 SAAAGT come from the germline V gene. CDR3 bases: TGTGCCAGCAGTTACGACTACAATGAGCAGTTCTTC. Translated: CASSYDYNEQFF.

In this sample, this clone is medium-sized. This chain links TRBV19 with TRBJ2-3, with TRBD1 matching 11 bases. V lost 10 bases and J lost 4; bases outside the gene matches: 4. Germline CDR1 and CDR2: LNHDA and SQIVND (reference sequence). The CDR3 extends over 13 amino acids. The CDR3 sequence is CATGTGGPDTQYF. In DNA, the CDR3 is TGTGCCACAGGGACAGGGGGACCAGATACGCAGTATTTT.

The sample holds a few counts of this clone. The chain carries TRBV7-2 and TRBJ1-2; a weak D match, TRBD1 (5 bases). This CDR3 is built from 13 residues. The ends were cut back, 5 bases at V and 8 bases at J, with 15 bases in the middle. Germline CDR1 SGHTA, CDR2 FQGNSA. In DNA form, the CDR3 reads TGTGCCAGCAGCCAGGGCCCGTTGAAGGGCTACACCTTC. The encoded protein is CASSQGPLKGYTF.

The chain joins TRBV19 to TRBJ1-2, with TRBD1 as a possible D gene (6 bases). CDR3 size: 15 residues. Germline V gene sequence: CDR1 LNHDA, CDR2 SQIVND (reference sequence). The V end lost 5 bases, the J end lost 8 bases, and 21 bases lay between the germline ends. The CDR3 region has the DNA TGTGCCAGTAGTGGGACGCCCGGGACACGGACGGGCTACACCTTC. Protein sequence: CASSGTPGTRTGYTF.

This rearrangement joins TRBV6-8 to TRBJ1-1, with D perhaps matching TRBD1 (6 bases). The length of the CDR3 is 13 residues. Deletions cut 6 bases from V and 1 base from J, with 9 bases between. Germline values: CDR1 MNHGY, CDR2 SAAAGT. The CDR3: CASSTGRNTEAFF. The CDR3 bases are TGTGCCAGCAGCACAGGGAGGAACACTGAAGCTTTCTTT.

There are a few counts of this clone. The rearrangement links TRBV6-8 to TRBJ1-1, with 7 bases aligning to TRBD1. The V segment lost 10 bases and the J segment 5 bases; nucleotides outside the gene matches: 7. CDR3 length: 12 amino acids. Germline V gene data show CDR1 as MNHGY and CDR2 as SAAAGT. CDR3 coding DNA: TGTGCCATCAGGGGGGAACGGACTGAAGCTTTCTTT. Translation: CAIRGERTEAFF.